This T cell receptor beta chain was documented in a study of blood T cell repertoires in COVID-19. Germline CDR1 SEHNR, CDR2 FQNEAQ (reference sequence). Trimming left V 4 bases short and J 0 bases short, with 17 bases between. The length of the CDR3 is 17 residues. Generated by immunoSEQ multiplex PCR, the TCRdb table keeps only in-frame clones and is missing some. This sample has roughly 460,000 clones, with around 90% found just once. The sequencing sample was made of peripheral blood. This rearrangement joins TRBV7-9 to TRBJ2-3; perhaps TRBD1 as D (5 bases). The sequence was obtained from a man between 18 and 35 years old with COVID-19, enrolled during active disease. CDR3 coding DNA: TGTGCCAGCAGCTCCTTTGTGGGGCAGGCTAGCACAGATACGCAGTATTTT. This encodes CASSSFVGQASTDTQYF. The full variable domain, rest sourced from reference TRBV7-9 and TRBJ2-3, is DTGVSQNPRHKITKRGQNVTFRCDPISEHNRLYWYRQTLGQGPEFLTYFQNEAQLEKSRLLSDRFSAERPKGSFSTLEIQRTEQGDSAMYLCASSSFVGQASTDTQYFGPGTRLTVL.